This entry features one TCR beta chain sequence. What it recognizes is unknown. This sample stems from a study of T cell responses to AZD1222 COVID-19 vaccine. V was trimmed by 3 bases and J by 4 bases, leaving 9 bases between them. This CDR3 region has 13 residues. Sequenced by immunoSEQ multiplex PCR; TCRdb stores in-frame clones only, minus some. The sample consists of some 180,000 clones, around 90% of them appearing once. Notes on the study in general: No day 14 peak samples; only post-peak repertoires were characterized. Just 5 to 7 people given AZD1222 tested seropositive at baseline. Reportedly, nearly half of unique spike TCRs recognized epitopes outside B.1.351/B.1.1.7 mutations. Donors, mostly white British, included more females; clonal diversity was possibly underestimated.

The sample was peripheral blood, taken 28 days after the second AZD1222 dose. The clonotype was recovered from an adult who received the AZD1222 COVID-19 vaccine. V usage is TRBV12-3 or TRBV12-4 and J usage is TRBJ1-2; a weak D match, TRBD1 (6 bases). In DNA, the CDR3 is TGTGCCAGCAGTTTGGACAGCATCTATGGCTACACCTTC. Its translation is CASSLDSIYGYTF.